The 22 T cell receptor beta chains below were found in one sample sequenced in a study of blood T cell repertoires in COVID-19. Method: immunoSEQ multiplex PCR; TCRdb's copy keeps in-frame clones and lacks some. The sample lists about 140,000 clones, about 80% seen once, with 7.5% to 8.5% in the top ten. Sequenced input: peripheral blood. These receptors came from a human donor in a cohort sampled during active COVID-19.

This clone came up once. This chain connects TRBV6-5 to TRBJ1-2; 8 bases agree with TRBD1. V lost 0 bases and J lost 3; bases outside the gene matches: 6. The CDR3 is 16 amino acids. The germline CDR1 and CDR2 sequences are MNHEY and SVGAGI. In nucleotides, the CDR3 is TGTGCCAGCAGTTACTCGGGACAGGCCCCTGACTATGGCTACACCTTC. Translated: CASSYSGQAPDYGYTF.

The V and J genes are TRBV2 and TRBJ1-5, with a tentative D call TRBD1 (6 bases). Trimming stripped 6 bases from V and 5 bases from J, with 20 bases between. CDR1 SNHLY and CDR2 FYNNEI come from the germline V gene. The CDR3 length is 16 residues. CDR3 region: CASSPNLGTKDQPQHF. CDR3 DNA: TGTGCCAGCAGCCCGAACTTAGGGACAAAGGATCAGCCCCAGCATTTT.

J is TRBJ2-5 and V is TRBV11-2; 8 nucleotides line up with TRBD1. Germline-derived CDR1 and CDR2 are SGHAT and FQNNGV. The V segment lost 6 bases and the J segment 5 bases; nucleotides outside the gene matches: 5. The CDR3 sequence is 13 residues long. CDR3: CASSSGQGETQYF. Here the CDR3 DNA reads TGTGCCAGCAGTTCCGGACAGGGTGAGACCCAGTACTTC.

This rearrangement joins TRBV2 to TRBJ2-5; D is perhaps TRBD2 (5 bases). Deletions cut 7 bases from V and 5 bases from J, with 20 bases between. Germline CDR1 reads SNHLY; CDR2 reads FYNNEI. CDR3 length: 15 amino acids. This CDR3 reads CASIEGSSRVETQYF. DNA of the CDR3: TGTGCCAGCATCGAGGGCAGCTCTAGGGTGGAGACCCAGTACTTC.

This chain joins TRBV27 and TRBJ2-1; TRBD1 aligns across 7 bases. V gave up 5 bases and J gave up 12 bases; unmatched junction bases: 7. The CDR3 runs to 12 residues. Germline-derived CDR1 and CDR2 are MNHEY and SMNVEV (reference sequence). CDR3 sequence reads: CASSHRGLGQFF. CDR3 coding DNA: TGTGCCAGCAGTCACAGGGGCCTTGGGCAGTTCTTC.

The chain carries TRBV7-9 and TRBJ2-7, with 7 positions matching TRBD2. Unmatched junction bases numbered 10, after V lost 5 bases and J lost 0 bases. The CDR3 is 16 amino acids. Germline V gene lookup returns CDR1 SEHNR and CDR2 FQNEAQ (reference sequence). The CDR3 loop reads CASSARGREDSYEQYF. CDR3 nucleotides: TGTGCCAGCAGCGCCCGGGGACGGGAGGACTCCTACGAGCAGTACTTC.

This chain uses TRBV7-8 with TRBJ2-2, with 8 bases matching TRBD2. This CDR3 has 15 amino acids. V was clipped by 1 base and J by 5 bases; unmatched bases: 3. Germline CDR1 is SGHVS and CDR2 is FQNEAQ. CDR3 sequence: CASSLVGGETGELFF. For the CDR3, the DNA is TGTGCCAGCAGCTTAGTCGGGGGGGAAACCGGGGAGCTGTTTTTT.

The rearrangement links TRBV9 to TRBJ1-3; D gene uncertain. Looked up from germline, CDR1 is SGDLS and CDR2 is YYNGEE. This CDR3 has 15 amino acids. V shed 0 bases and J shed 3 bases, with 10 bases lying between them. The CDR3 region is CASSVGGGSGNTIYF. The CDR3 DNA is TGTGCCAGCAGCGTAGGTGGAGGAAGTGGAAACACCATATATTTT.

This chain links TRBV6-5 with TRBJ2-1, with D possibly matching TRBD1 (6 bases). The germline V gene encodes CDR1 MNHEY and CDR2 SVGAGI. The CDR3 is 12 amino acids. The V end was cut by 7 bases, the J end by 10 bases, with 14 bases between. CDR3 nucleotide sequence: TGTGCCAGCACCGGGCCAGGGGCCGAGCAGTTCTTC. Residues: CASTGPGAEQFF.

The chain carries TRBV24-1 and TRBJ1-1; D possibly corresponds to TRBD1 (6 bases). V was shortened by 10 bases and J by 4 bases, with 6 bases between the two germline ends. This CDR3 has 10 residues. In germline, CDR1 is KGHDR, CDR2 SFDVKD. The CDR3 DNA sequence: TGTGCCACACAGGGCACTGAAGCTTTCTTT. Amino acids: CATQGTEAFF.

This clone was detected a few times. J is TRBJ2-3 and V is TRBV5-6, with 12 bases identical to TRBD2. Germline trimming cut 7 bases from V and 2 bases from J; bases unmatched to any gene: 11. Germline CDR1 SGHDT, CDR2 YYEEEE. This CDR3 is built from 17 residues. The chain's CDR3 is CASPPLAGGHDTDTQYF. The CDR3 nucleotides are TGTGCCAGCCCCCCCCTAGCGGGGGGGCATGACACAGATACGCAGTATTTT.

The rearrangement links TRBV29-1 to TRBJ1-1; 7 nucleotides match TRBD1. V trimming: 4 bases; J trimming: 4 bases; junction bases outside the gene matches: 9. CDR1 is SQVTM, CDR2 ANQGSEA, per germline. This CDR3 contains 14 residues. In DNA form, the CDR3 reads TGCAGCGTTGCCCGCTCCTGGGACAGCACTGAAGCTTTCTTT. It is translated as CSVARSWDSTEAFF.

The CDR3: CASSPGQGTYGYTF. Here the CDR3 DNA reads TGTGCCAGCAGCCCCGGACAGGGAACATATGGCTACACCTTC. The chain combines TRBV7-9 with TRBJ1-2; 8 bases fit TRBD1. This CDR3 is 14 amino acids long. The V gene end was trimmed by 5 bases and the J gene end by 5 bases; junction bases not matched to a gene: 7. CDR1 and CDR2 (germline): SEHNR, FQNEAQ (reference sequence).

The chain joins TRBV15 to TRBJ1-3; 11 bases fit TRBD1. Germline V gives CDR1 LNHNV, CDR2 YYDKDF (reference sequence). The V segment lost 7 bases and the J segment 1 base; nucleotides outside the gene matches: 12. CDR3 size: 18 residues. This CDR3 is CATKTPGQGVNSGNTIYF. DNA for the CDR3: TGTGCCACCAAAACTCCGGGACAGGGGGTCAATTCTGGAAACACCATATATTTT.

The chain couples TRBV7-9 to TRBJ2-3; 8 positions match TRBD2. The CDR3 covers 16 residues. Germline CDR1 SEHNR, CDR2 FQNEAQ (reference sequence). J lost 3 bases, V lost 6 bases, and 11 bases had no gene match. The CDR3 region is CASRKPVGGGTDTQYF. CDR3 in DNA: TGTGCCAGCAGGAAACCCGTCGGGGGGGGGACAGATACGCAGTATTTT.

This chain uses TRBV5-6 with TRBJ1-2; D gene uncertain. The germline CDR1 and CDR2 sequences are SGHDT and YYEEEE. The CDR3 extends over 13 amino acids. The V end lost 2 bases, the J end lost 6 bases, and 11 bases lay between the germline ends. This CDR3 reads CASSFRGLDGYTF. The CDR3 DNA follows: TGTGCCAGCAGCTTTAGAGGCCTGGATGGCTACACCTTC.

The rearrangement uses TRBV5-4 and TRBJ1-1, with unresolved D. This CDR3 comprises 13 residues. The V end was cut by 2 bases, the J end by 0 bases, with 5 bases between. Germline V gives CDR1 SGHNT, CDR2 YYREEE (reference sequence). CDR3 sequence (DNA): TGTGCCAGCAGCTTTCAGATGAACACTGAAGCTTTCTTT. Amino acid sequence: CASSFQMNTEAFF. The full variable domain, completed using reference TRBV5-4 and TRBJ1-1, is ETGVTQSPTHLIKTRGQQVTLRCSSQSGHNTVSWYQQALGQGPQFIFQYYREEENGRGNFPPRFSGLQFPNYSSELNVNALELDDSALYLCASSFQMNTEAFFGQGTRLTVV.

The rearrangement joins TRBV7-2 to TRBJ2-3; 11 bases align to TRBD1. Germline V gene sequence: CDR1 SGHTA, CDR2 FQGNSA. Trimming at V came to 5 bases and at J to 9 bases, leaving 10 bases not matched to a gene. The CDR3 contains 15 residues. The CDR3 loop reads CASSAEGTGGTTQYF. The CDR3 DNA follows: TGTGCCAGCAGCGCCGAAGGGACAGGGGGAACCACGCAGTATTTT.

This clone was counted once. This chain connects TRBV29-1 to TRBJ2-3, with 13 positions matching TRBD2. The CDR3 has 14 amino acids. Germline V gene lookup returns CDR1 SQVTM and CDR2 ANQGSEA. After removal of 6 bases from V and 6 bases from J, the junction contained 6 bases not matched to a gene. The DNA for the CDR3 is TGCAGCGTCCGGACTAGCGGGGGAGAGGATACGCAGTATTTT. Translated: CSVRTSGGEDTQYF.

The chain links TRBV19 to TRBJ1-5; unclear D gene. CDR3 length: 13 residues. Germline CDR1 is LNHDA and CDR2 is SQIVND (reference sequence). V lost 8 bases to trimming and J lost 0 bases, with 8 bases between them. Written as DNA, the CDR3 is TGTGCCAGTGACAAGATTAGCAATCAGCCCCAGCATTTT. Amino acids: CASDKISNQPQHF.

The CDR3 protein is CASSQDPTSTDTQYF. In DNA form, the CDR3 reads TGTGCCAGCAGCCAAGACCCTACTAGCACAGATACGCAGTATTTT. The chain links TRBV3-1 (or the pseudogene TRBV3-2) to TRBJ2-3; no definite D call. Per germline, CDR1 LGHDT and CDR2 YNNKEL (reference sequence). The V end lost 0 bases, the J end lost 0 bases, and 7 bases lay between the germline ends. The CDR3 loop spans 15 amino acids.

The rearrangement links TRBV4-1 to TRBJ2-7, with a weak D call TRBD1 (7 bases). The CDR3 has 16 amino acids. Germline CDR1 is MGHRA and CDR2 is YSYEKL. V lost 1 base and J 5 bases, leaving 18 bases between the germline ends. The DNA of the CDR3 is TGCGCCAGCAGCCAAGGAAGGGGGGCCAGGGGGAACGAGCAGTACTTC. This encodes CASSQGRGARGNEQYF.